This passage covers 22 T cell receptor beta chains from one sample sequenced in a study of CD8 T cells in ankylosing spondylitis. TCRdb fed the 5' RACE reads into MiXCR, producing one record per CDR3 protein. The sample carries about 260,000 distinct CDR3 sequences, 20% to 30% recorded once. Sequencing input: blood, either unsorted or a sorted T cell fraction (not recorded which). All receptors derive from a male donor with ankylosing spondylitis or in good health (not recorded which).

There are a few counts of this clonotype. The CDR3 DNA is TGTGCCAGCAGCTACCGGGGCCGAAGTCAGCCCCAGCATTTT. Translation: CASSYRGRSQPQHF. The V call is TRBV11-2, the J call TRBJ1-5; D is possibly TRBD1 (5 bases). From germline, CDR1 is SGHAT and CDR2 FQNNGV. Trimming cost V 4 bases and J 6 bases, with 13 bases left between them. The CDR3 totals 14 residues.

The chain is built from TRBV7-8 and TRBJ1-2; 9 nucleotides line up with TRBD1. The V gene's germline CDR1 is SGHVS and CDR2 FQNEAQ. This CDR3 has 14 residues. Trimming cost V 3 bases and J 4 bases; bases outside gene matches: 3. CDR3 nucleotide sequence: TGTGCCAGCAGCTTGGGGGGACAGGGCTATGGCTACACCTTC. Amino acids: CASSLGGQGYGYTF.

The rearrangement joins TRBV11-2 to TRBJ1-6, with D possibly matching TRBD1 (6 bases). The CDR3 spans 15 residues. CDR1 and CDR2 (germline): SGHAT, FQNNGV. With 4 bases removed from V and 10 bases from J, the gap between germline ends came to 17 bases. As DNA, the CDR3 is TGTGCCAGCAGCTCCCTACAGGGATCGAGCTCACCCCTCCACTTT. It is translated as CASSSLQGSSSPLHF.

The chain is built from TRBV12-3 or TRBV12-4 and TRBJ1-1; D unresolved. The CDR3 contains 14 residues. V gave up 3 bases and J gave up 4 bases, with 12 bases separating them. CDR3 bases: TGTGCCAGCAGTTTTCCCCCCCCAGGCACTGAAGCTTTCTTT. This translates into CASSFPPPGTEAFF.

This clonotype appeared many times. The gene calls are TRBV29-1 and TRBJ2-1, with 7 bases identical to TRBD2. Unmatched junction bases numbered 7, after V lost 4 bases and J lost 4 bases. The CDR3 has 14 amino acids. Germline V lookup: CDR1 SQVTM, CDR2 ANQGSEA. CDR3 in amino acids: CSVVLWGGYNEQFF. The DNA of the CDR3 is TGCAGCGTTGTGTTGTGGGGGGGATACAATGAGCAGTTCTTC.

The V gene is TRBV18, the J gene TRBJ1-6; TRBD1 matches 10 bases. CDR1 and CDR2 from the germline V gene are KGHSH and LQKENI. CDR3 length: 16 residues. Unmatched junction bases numbered 9, after V lost 4 bases and J lost 9 bases. CDR3 residues: CASSRDPGTGVSPLHF. The DNA for the CDR3 is TGTGCCAGCTCACGCGACCCCGGGACAGGGGTTTCACCCCTCCACTTT.

The table lists this clonotype with a few counts. The CDR3 region is CASSRGLSSQGTQYF. The CDR3 region has the DNA TGTGCCAGCAGCCGGGGCTTGTCTTCACAGGGGACGCAGTATTTT. The rearrangement joins TRBV7-9 to TRBJ2-3; TRBD1 matches at 7 bases. CDR3 size: 15 residues. Germline loops: CDR1 SEHNR, CDR2 FQNEAQ (reference sequence). V shed 5 bases and J 9 bases; nucleotides not matched to a gene: 14.

In this sample, this clonotype turned up once. The V call is TRBV20-1, the J call TRBJ2-7; TRBD2 aligns across 8 bases. V shed 7 bases, J shed 3 bases, and the junction held 11 bases outside the gene matches. The CDR3 spans 14 residues. The germline V gene encodes CDR1 DFQATT and CDR2 SNEGSKA (reference sequence). The CDR3 DNA reads TGCAGTGGAGCTCCCCGGGGGGGACTCTACGAGCAGTACTTC. Protein sequence: CSGAPRGGLYEQYF.

This clonotype was recorded many times. The chain employs TRBV10-3 and TRBJ1-2, with TRBD1 matching over 7 bases. V lost 7 bases, J lost 0 bases, and 5 bases stayed unmatched. The CDR3 has 14 amino acids. Per the germline V gene, CDR1 is ENHRY and CDR2 is SYGVKD. CDR3 in amino acids: CAITGQVANYGYTF. Here the CDR3 DNA reads TGTGCCATCACCGGACAGGTAGCTAACTATGGCTACACCTTC.

In this sample, this clonotype turned up many times. The J gene is TRBJ2-5, the V gene TRBV10-2, with 10 bases that match TRBD2. Germline assignment: CDR1 WSHSY and CDR2 SAAADI. The CDR3 has 15 amino acids. Germline trimming cut 4 bases from V and 4 bases from J; bases unmatched to any gene: 6. In DNA, the CDR3 is TGCGCCAGCAGTGCGAGAGCGGGGGGGACAGAGACCCAGTACTTC. Amino acids: CASSARAGGTETQYF.

This clonotype was counted a few times. The CDR3 nucleotides read TGCAGTGCTAGAGATCTCCGGACTAGCAGGGTAGATACGCAGTATTTT. Its protein is CSARDLRTSRVDTQYF. The chain recombines TRBV20-1 with TRBJ2-3, with 8 bases that match TRBD2. The CDR3 is 16 residues long. The germline V gene has CDR1 DFQATT and CDR2 SNEGSKA (reference sequence). V trimming: 0 bases; J trimming: 5 bases; junction bases outside the gene matches: 10.

The sample holds many counts of this clonotype. The chain carries TRBV20-1 and TRBJ2-7; D gene uncertain. Germline-derived CDR1 and CDR2 are DFQATT and SNEGSKA (reference sequence). V lost 6 bases to trimming and J lost 5 bases, with 17 bases between them. The CDR3 has 13 amino acids. The CDR3 bases are TGCAGTGCGGGTTCGTGGGTCCCTAACGAGCAGTACTTC. Its protein is CSAGSWVPNEQYF.

Comment on this clonotype: A clone one base away is much larger, so this may be a read error. The genes are TRBV10-3 and TRBJ2-2; D is possibly TRBD2 (5 bases). This CDR3 region has 15 residues. In germline, CDR1 is ENHRY, CDR2 SYGVKD. The CDR3 protein is CAITNSEGGTGKLFF. DNA for the CDR3: TGTGCCATCACCAATTCAGAGGGTGGCACCGGGAAGCTGTTTTTT.

The chain joins TRBV5-1 to TRBJ2-1; 8 bases are a match to TRBD2. In germline, CDR1 is SGHRS, CDR2 YFSETQ. The V gene end was trimmed by 5 bases and the J gene end by 13 bases; junction bases not matched to a gene: 8. The CDR3 length is 12 residues. This CDR3 reads CASSYPRGGQFF. The CDR3, as DNA: TGCGCCAGCAGTTACCCTCGGGGGGGCCAGTTCTTC.

This clonotype has at least ten counts. V usage is TRBV3-1 and J usage is TRBJ2-3, with D unclear. The CDR3 loop spans 15 amino acids. Germline CDR1 is LGHDT and CDR2 is YNNKEL (reference sequence). Trimming left V 3 bases short and J 4 bases short, with 14 bases between. CDR3 sequence reads: CASSQDPGGADTQYF. CDR3 nucleotide sequence: TGTGCCAGCAGCCAGGATCCGGGTGGGGCAGATACGCAGTATTTT.

CDR3 DNA: TGTGCCAGCAGTTCCAACAGGGGCAATTCACCCCTCCACTTT. Protein product: CASSSNRGNSPLHF. The chain combines TRBV12-3 or TRBV12-4 with TRBJ1-6; 7 nucleotides agree with TRBD1. The V and J ends lost 4 bases and 7 bases, in that order; junction bases with no gene match: 4. The CDR3 runs 14 residues.

The gene calls are TRBV5-4 and TRBJ2-7; TRBD1 might be the D (6 bases). The CDR3 runs to 15 residues. Germline CDR1 SGHNT, CDR2 YYREEE (reference sequence). Trimming took 4 bases from V and 1 from J, leaving 15 bases between them. The DNA for the CDR3 is TGTGCCAGCAGCCTCGCCGGGACAAGTTCCTACGAGCAGTACTTC. Translated: CASSLAGTSSYEQYF. The variable domain in full, with the rest retrieved from reference TRBV5-4 and TRBJ2-7, is ETGVTQSPTHLIKTRGQQVTLRCSSQSGHNTVSWYQQALGQGPQFIFQYYREEENGRGNFPPRFSGLQFPNYSSELNVNALELDDSALYLCASSLAGTSSYEQYFGPGTRLTVT.

At least ten counts were recorded for this clonotype. The chain combines TRBV12-3 or TRBV12-4 with TRBJ2-3; D is unclear. V was shortened by 8 bases and J by 2 bases, with 8 bases between the two germline ends. The CDR3 sequence is 12 residues long. The CDR3 DNA is TGTGCCAGCGGCCGGTACACAGATACGCAGTATTTT. Protein product: CASGRYTDTQYF.

V and J are TRBV2 and TRBJ2-6; D possibly corresponds to TRBD2 (6 bases). This CDR3 comprises 17 residues. The germline V gene has CDR1 SNHLY and CDR2 FYNNEI. V was clipped by 5 bases and J by 0 bases, with 14 bases between them. CDR3 protein: CASSSAGLNSGANVLTF. CDR3 DNA: TGTGCCAGCAGTTCCGCGGGACTCAACTCTGGGGCCAACGTCCTGACTTTC.

The V call is TRBV18, the J call TRBJ1-2; the D gene is possibly TRBD1 (6 bases). Between the trimmed V and J ends, which lost 3 bases and 2 bases, there was a span of 10 bases. The CDR3 contains 14 residues. Germline V gene lookup returns CDR1 KGHSH and CDR2 LQKENI. The CDR3 DNA follows: TGTGCCAGCTCACCTGGGGGCAGGAACTATGGCTACACCTTC. Translating it yields CASSPGGRNYGYTF.

The sample holds a few counts of this clonotype. The gene calls are TRBV10-3 and TRBJ2-3; no clear D. Trimming pared 0 bases from V and 4 bases from J, leaving 8 bases between. This CDR3 has 14 residues. Germline V gene data show CDR1 as ENHRY and CDR2 as SYGVKD. CDR3: CAISESARSDTQYF. The CDR3 nucleotides read TGTGCCATCAGTGAGTCAGCCAGGTCAGATACGCAGTATTTT.

This clonotype was picked up a small number of times. The chain combines TRBV20-1 with TRBJ2-7; possible D gene TRBD1, 6 bases. This CDR3 comprises 12 residues. Germline V gene lookup returns CDR1 DFQATT and CDR2 SNEGSKA (reference sequence). Trimming pared 6 bases from V and 2 bases from J, leaving 11 bases between. The CDR3 DNA is TGCAGTGCCCCCGGACAGCCCTACGAGCAGTACTTC. Translating it yields CSAPGQPYEQYF.